This paragraph reports one T cell receptor beta chain. Germline V gives CDR1 LNHDA, CDR2 SQIVND (reference sequence). V was pared by 7 bases and J by 0 bases, with 1 base of the junction left unmatched. The CDR3 contains 13 residues. Clinical histories supplied by participants themselves formed the basis of cohort assignment. Cohort 3 recovery required two negative PCRs, clearance, or symptom resolution. This sample stems from a study of blood T cell repertoires in COVID-19. Study information: T cells, B-cell-depleted T cells, or PBMCs supplied cDNA or gDNA.

Original analysis: Reference gene primer amplification gave nucleated cell count estimates. Only in-frame clones appear in the TCRdb table, and some are missing; sequencing was by immunoSEQ multiplex PCR. V, J and clone size derive from that table, while D and trimming were established from the DNA sequence. Altogether approximately 450,000 clones are present, more than 80% being singletons, with the ten largest covering roughly 1.1%. The origin of this receptor is a man aged 30 to 39 who had recovered from COVID-19. Sequenced sample: PBMCs or T cells enriched from blood (not recorded which). The chain recombines TRBV19 with TRBJ2-3, with 7 bases that match TRBD2. CDR3 in amino acids: CASISGSTDTQYF. CDR3 in DNA: TGTGCCAGTATTAGCGGGAGCACAGATACGCAGTATTTT.